This T cell receptor beta chain was found in a study of blood T cell repertoires in COVID-19. Study at large: Donors in the United States, Italy and Spain gave samples during acute or convalescent COVID-19. The analysed material was cDNA or gDNA that came from T cells, B-cell-depleted T cells, or PBMCs.

The CDR3 runs 16 residues. The V and J ends lost 2 bases and 0 bases respectively, with 12 bases between them. From germline, CDR1 is LGHDT and CDR2 YNNKEL (reference sequence). In the authors' methods: From reference gene primer amplification, estimates of nucleated cell counts were derived. Clones were read by immunoSEQ multiplex PCR, and TCRdb kept only the in-frame ones, dropping some. V and J calls and clone size are given by that table; D and trimming were obtained from the DNA. Here the sample spans 250,000 to 300,000 clones, around 81% being singletons. The chain employs TRBV3-1 (or the pseudogene TRBV3-2) and TRBJ2-3; D ambiguous. The receptor's source is a woman aged 60-75 years with active or convalescent COVID-19. The material sequenced was peripheral blood. For the CDR3, the DNA is TGTGCCAGCAGCCAAAAGGCGGTCACTAGCACAGATACGCAGTATTTT. Amino acid sequence: CASSQKAVTSTDTQYF.